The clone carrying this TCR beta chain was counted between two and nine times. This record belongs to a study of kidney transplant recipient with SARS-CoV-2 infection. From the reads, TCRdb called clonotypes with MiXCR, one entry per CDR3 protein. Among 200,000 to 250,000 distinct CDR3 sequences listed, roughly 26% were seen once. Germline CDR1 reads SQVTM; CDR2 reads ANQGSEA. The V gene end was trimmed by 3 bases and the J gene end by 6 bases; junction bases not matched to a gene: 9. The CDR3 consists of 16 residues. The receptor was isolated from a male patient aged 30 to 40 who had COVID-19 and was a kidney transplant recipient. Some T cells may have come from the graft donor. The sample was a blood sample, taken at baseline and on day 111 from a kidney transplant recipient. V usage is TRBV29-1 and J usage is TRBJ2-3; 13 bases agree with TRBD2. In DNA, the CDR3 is TGCAGCGTTGACTTTGAGACTAGCGGGAGGAGGGATACGCAGTATTTT. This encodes CSVDFETSGRRDTQYF.